This entry concerns a single T cell receptor (beta chain). Looked up from germline, CDR1 is SGHRS and CDR2 is YFSETQ. The V end was cut by 1 base, the J end by 7 bases, with 6 bases between. CDR3 size: 13 residues. The data are from a study of blood T cell repertoires in COVID-19. Study at large: PBMCs, B-cell-depleted T cells, or T cells were the source of the cDNA or gDNA that made up the material.

The authors' processing: Estimates of nucleated cell counts were drawn from the amplification of reference gene primers. Measured with immunoSEQ multiplex PCR; TCRdb has only the in-frame clones, and not every one. V, J and clone size were drawn from that table, and D and trimming were deduced from the DNA. Among about 480,000 clones listed, approximately 88% were seen once. Assignment of participants to cohorts was predicated upon participant-reported clinical history. Recovery meant two consecutive negative NP/OP PCR tests, professional clearance, or resolved symptoms. This receptor was obtained from a woman aged 35 to 49 who had recovered from COVID-19. The chain combines TRBV5-1 with TRBJ1-6; D is ambiguous. The sequenced sample was PBMCs or T cells enriched from blood (not recorded which). This CDR3 reads CASSLTENSPLHF. The CDR3 coding sequence is TGCGCCAGCAGCTTGACAGAGAATTCACCCCTCCACTTT.